The rows below give T cell receptor beta chains drawn from one sample of a study of Ad26.COV2.S vaccination and SARS-CoV-2 variants. Profiling relied on immunoSEQ multiplex PCR, and the TCRdb table lists in-frame clones only, not all of them. Of fewer than 400,000 clones detected, about nine tenths appear once; the ten largest clones hold 5.5%. The sample was peripheral blood, taken in a trial of Ad26.COV2.S vaccine versus placebo. Receptor source: a person between 18 and 60 years old who received the Ad26.COV2.S COVID-19 vaccine or a placebo. CDR3s include the opening cysteine and the closing phenylalanine or tryptophan. D genes are given only for firm matches. Not every row has a clone size; where given, it reads once, few, many or a size class.

size,D,V,J,DNA,CDR3
.,.,TRBV3-1/TRBV3-2,TRBJ2-7,TGTGCCAGCAGCCGGGGCTTGGGGAGCGGTTACGAGCAGTACTTC,CASSRGLGSGYEQYF
few,TRBD1,TRBV6-6,TRBJ1-1,TGTGCCAGCAGCAGACTGACAGGGACTAAAGCTTTCTTT,CASSRLTGTKAFF
.,.,TRBV19,TRBJ2-7,TGTGCCAGTAGTCCCCGGTTAAGCGGTGGTTACGAGCAGTACTTC,CASSPRLSGGYEQYF
.,.,TRBV7-8,TRBJ2-1,TGTGCCAGCAGCCTTGGAAGGGGGGGCTCCTACAATGAGCAGTTCTTC,CASSLGRGGSYNEQFF
.,TRBD1,TRBV30,TRBJ2-1,TGTGCCTGGGCCCGGGACAGGGGGAGGGCCTGGGACAATGAGCAGTTCTTC,CAWARDRGRAWDNEQFF
once,TRBD2,TRBV2,TRBJ2-3,TGTGCCAGCAGACCGCTGGGGCGGGGGAGCACAGATACGCAGTATTTT,CASRPLGRGSTDTQYF
.,.,TRBV18,TRBJ2-5,TGTGCCAGCTCCCACGAAGAGACCCAGTACTTC,CASSHEETQYF
.,.,TRBV29-1,TRBJ2-5,TGCAGCGTTGAAAGGGGGGGAGAGACCCAGTACTTC,CSVERGGETQYF
.,.,TRBV6-1,TRBJ1-3,TGTGCCAGCAGTGATTCATCCTCTGGAAACACCATATATTTT,CASSDSSSGNTIYF
.,TRBD1,TRBV4-1,TRBJ1-4,TGCGCCAGCAGCCAAGGGGACAGGGGGCGACGGCTTGAAAAACTGTTTTTT,CASSQGDRGRRLEKLFF
.,.,TRBV10-2,TRBJ2-7,TGCGCCAGCAGTGAGACATTCTGGGGCGAGCAGTACTTC,CASSETFWGEQYF
.,TRBD2,TRBV14,TRBJ2-2,TGTGCCAGCAGCCATCCGGGACTAGCGGGAAACACCGGGGAGCTGTTTTTT,CASSHPGLAGNTGELFF
.,.,TRBV7-9,TRBJ2-1,TGTGCCAGCAGCCAGCTTAGTTATGAGCAGTTCTTC,CASSQLSYEQFF
.,TRBD2,TRBV19,TRBJ2-5,TGTGCCAGTAGTATAGGATCTAGCGGCCAAGAGACCCAGTACTTC,CASSIGSSGQETQYF
.,TRBD1,TRBV7-9,TRBJ1-1,TGTGCCAGCAGCTTAGCGAGGACAGGAGAGAACACTGAAGCTTTCTTT,CASSLARTGENTEAFF
.,TRBD2,TRBV4-1,TRBJ2-1,TGCGCCAGCAGCCAAGAAGGGAGGGTTGCCTACAATGAGCAGTTCTTC,CASSQEGRVAYNEQFF
.,.,TRBV27,TRBJ2-7,TGTGCCAGCAGGAAGGACAGTTCCTACGAGCAGTACTTC,CASRKDSSYEQYF
.,.,TRBV3-1/TRBV3-2,TRBJ1-5,TGTGCCAGCAGCCAACAGGCGGGGAGTCAGCCCCAGCATTTT,CASSQQAGSQPQHF
.,TRBD2,TRBV30,TRBJ2-3,TGTGCCTGGAGGCTGACTAGCCGATCCGATACGCAGTATTTT,CAWRLTSRSDTQYF
.,.,TRBV7-6,TRBJ2-7,TGTGCCAGCAGCCCTGGGGACCGATTCTCCTACGAGCAGTACTTC,CASSPGDRFSYEQYF
.,.,TRBV10-3,TRBJ2-7,TGTGCCATCAGTGATAGGAGCACAGGGCACTACTCCTACGAGCAGTACTTC,CAISDRSTGHYSYEQYF
.,.,TRBV19,TRBJ1-1,TGTGCCAGTAGTATCCTGGACGCCAACACTGAAGCTTTCTTT,CASSILDANTEAFF
.,TRBD2,TRBV11-2,TRBJ2-1,TGTGCCAGCAGCTTAGTGGGAGGGGTGAATGAGCAGTTCTTC,CASSLVGGVNEQFF
.,TRBD1,TRBV7-9,TRBJ1-5,TGTGCCAGCAGCTTAGGCACAGGGGGCAATCAGCCCCAGCATTTT,CASSLGTGGNQPQHF
.,.,TRBV7-2,TRBJ2-5,TGTGCCAGCAGCTCCAAAGGGGGTGCAGGGTCTCAGGAGACCCAGTACTTC,CASSSKGGAGSQETQYF
.,.,TRBV5-1,TRBJ2-3,TGCGCCAGCAGCTTAAAGGGACCCGGGGATACGCAGTATTTT,CASSLKGPGDTQYF
.,.,TRBV4-1,TRBJ1-2,TGCGCCAGCAGCCCAGCCCCCTCGACAATTGATCGCTACACCTTC,CASSPAPSTIDRYTF
.,TRBD1,TRBV13,TRBJ2-1,TGTGCCAGCAGCTCCCCGGGACAGCCCTACAATGAGCAGTTCTTC,CASSSPGQPYNEQFF
.,.,TRBV7-9,TRBJ1-2,TGTGCCAGCAGCTTAGACGCGGGTGGTTATGGCTACACCTTC,CASSLDAGGYGYTF
.,TRBD1,TRBV4-1,TRBJ2-2,TGCGCCAGCAGCCAACGGACAGGCCCCGGGGAGCTGTTTTTT,CASSQRTGPGELFF
.,.,TRBV6-2/TRBV6-3,TRBJ1-1,TGTGCCAGCAGTTACGTACAGAAGAACACTGAAGCTTTCTTT,CASSYVQKNTEAFF
.,.,TRBV4-1,TRBJ2-1,TGCGCCAGCAGCCAGCATGGCAATGAGCAGTTCTTC,CASSQHGNEQFF
.,TRBD1,TRBV5-8,TRBJ1-2,TGTGCCAGCAGCCAAACAGGGGAGGTATTCTATGGCTACACCTTC,CASSQTGEVFYGYTF
.,TRBD1,TRBV13,TRBJ1-5,TGTGCCAGCAGCTTAGCGGGACAGAGCAATCAGCCCCAGCATTTT,CASSLAGQSNQPQHF
.,.,TRBV28,TRBJ2-2,TGTGCCAGCAGTTTATTGGGGGCTGTCGTCGGGGAGCTGTTTTTT,CASSLLGAVVGELFF
.,.,TRBV6-2/TRBV6-3,TRBJ2-7,TGTGCCAGCAGTTCCTCAGACTCCTACGAGCAGTACTTC,CASSSSDSYEQYF
.,.,TRBV4-1,TRBJ1-1,TGCGCCAGCAGCCAAGTTGAGTCCTTTGGAGGCACTGAAGCTTTCTTT,CASSQVESFGGTEAFF
many,.,TRBV14,TRBJ2-2,TGTGCCAGCAGCCAGTACGCGAACACCGGGGAGCTGTTTTTT,CASSQYANTGELFF
.,.,TRBV6-5,TRBJ1-2,TGTGCCGCCGGTGGCGCATACGGCTACACCTTC,CAAGGAYGYTF
.,.,TRBV6-6,TRBJ2-1,TGTGCCAGCAGTTACATCCCAGGGTATTTCATGGATGAGCAGTTCTTC,CASSYIPGYFMDEQFF
.,.,TRBV29-1,TRBJ1-1,TGCAGCGTCCTGCATGGCACTGAAGCTTTCTTT,CSVLHGTEAFF
.,.,TRBV29-1,TRBJ2-6,TGCAGCGTTCTTGGTACTGGGGCCAACGTCCTGACTTTC,CSVLGTGANVLTF
many,.,TRBV7-9,TRBJ1-2,TGTGCCAGCAGCTTAAACCTCCGAGGGGGCTACACCTTC,CASSLNLRGGYTF
once,.,TRBV6-4,TRBJ2-2,TGTGCCAGCAGTGACCTAAGGAGGGGGGAGCTGTTTTTT,CASSDLRRGELFF
.,TRBD2,TRBV6-2/TRBV6-3,TRBJ2-1,TGTGCCAGCAGTCCCGCTAGCGGGGGGGCTACGGGCTATGAGCAGTTCTTC,CASSPASGGATGYEQFF
.,.,TRBV4-1,TRBJ1-1,TGCGCCAGCAGCCAAGATACGGCAGCGGACACTGAAGCTTTCTTT,CASSQDTAADTEAFF
.,TRBD1,TRBV10-1,TRBJ2-5,TGCGCCAGCAGTCCGGGACAGGGAGAGGAGGAGACCCAGTACTTC,CASSPGQGEEETQYF
.,TRBD2,TRBV7-2,TRBJ2-7,TGTGCCAGCAGCAATAGCGGGGGGATCGTCTACGAGCAGTACTTC,CASSNSGGIVYEQYF
few,TRBD1,TRBV7-2,TRBJ1-6,TGTGCCAGCAGCCCGACAGGGGGAATTAATTCACCCCTCCACTTT,CASSPTGGINSPLHF
.,.,TRBV7-9,TRBJ2-3,TGTGCCAGCAGCTTTGTTCTAGATACGCAGTATTTT,CASSFVLDTQYF
.,.,TRBV7-9,TRBJ1-1,TGTGCCAGCAGCTCCGTAGGGGGAAGAACTGAAGCTTTCTTT,CASSSVGGRTEAFF
.,.,TRBV15,TRBJ2-4,TGTGCCACCAGCAGAGTTTTGGGGATTCAGTACTTC,CATSRVLGIQYF
.,.,TRBV9,TRBJ2-2,TGTGCCAGCAGCGTCTTCCTCTGGGGACCAGGGGCCGGGGAGCTGTTTTTT,CASSVFLWGPGAGELFF
.,.,TRBV15,TRBJ2-7,TGTGCCACCAGCAGAGGGGGTAGCGGAATCTACGAGCAGTACTTC,CATSRGGSGIYEQYF
once,.,TRBV6-5,TRBJ2-3,TGTGCCAGCAGCCCCACGCGGGACTCTAGGTATTTT,CASSPTRDSRYF
few,TRBD1,TRBV18,TRBJ2-1,TGTGCCAGCTCAGCCGACCAGACAGGGGTAGGGAATGAGCAGTTCTTC,CASSADQTGVGNEQFF
.,.,TRBV7-2,TRBJ2-2,TGTGCCAGCAGCTTAGACCGGGCTAGGATTTTCAACACCGGGGAGCTGTTTTTT,CASSLDRARIFNTGELFF
.,TRBD1,TRBV5-6,TRBJ1-2,TGTGCCAGCAGCATAGCCGGGACAGCCTATGGCTACACCTTC,CASSIAGTAYGYTF